The 26 T cell receptor beta chains below were found in one sample sequenced in a study of human T cells and chemical hapten exposure listed by TCRdb under 2021. The sample's time point label is to be understood as: patch test 1, 2 weeks after DPC sensitization. Explained via the paper, the treatment or condition label denotes: therapeutic diphenylcyclopropenone sensitization with weekly scalp DPC. The library came from RACE. The sequencing machine was a NextSeq 500. TCRdb ran its own pipeline on the public reads, namely fastp trimming at Q25 and MiXCR clone calling, and kept in-frame beta chains. Rows matching on CDR3 protein sequence are summarized as one entry with the most common DNA and genes. The sample has some 110,000 distinct CDR3 sequences on record, 9% to 13% of them singletons. Together, the top ten hold over 1.1% of the sample. Source: whole blood, taken in connection with sensitization to the hapten diphenylcyclopropenone (DPC). These receptor sequences come from a woman in her fifties or sixties with alopecia areata. Some clones in this sample may be carry-over from other donors' samples.

The genes are TRBV29-1 and TRBJ1-1; the D gene is possibly TRBD1 (5 bases). Trimming removed 4 bases at V and 6 bases at J, with 6 bases between. Germline CDR1 is SQVTM and CDR2 is ANQGSEA. The CDR3 loop spans 10 amino acids. DNA for the CDR3: TGCAGCGTTGTAGGGGCTGAAGCTTTCTTT. It encodes CSVVGAEAFF.

V usage is TRBV3-1 and J usage is TRBJ1-4; TRBD1 matches at 8 bases. The CDR3 totals 17 residues. Germline trimming cut 0 bases from V and 8 bases from J; bases unmatched to any gene: 11. Germline loops: CDR1 LGHDT, CDR2 YNNKEL (reference sequence). The CDR3 protein is CASSQEPGQAFLEKLFF. CDR3 nucleotide sequence: TGTGCCAGCAGCCAAGAGCCGGGACAGGCGTTTCTCGAAAAACTGTTTTTT. The variable domain in full, completed from reference TRBV3-1 and TRBJ1-4, reads DTAVSQTPKYLVTQMGNDKSIKCEQNLGHDTMYWYKQDSKKFLKIMFSYNNKELIINETVPNRFSPKSPDKAHLNLHINSLELGDSAVYFCASSQEPGQAFLEKLFFGSGTQLSVL.

This clonotype occurred a few times. The J gene is TRBJ2-1, the V gene TRBV6-6; D is possibly TRBD2 (6 bases). Germline V lookup: CDR1 MNHNY, CDR2 SVGAGI (reference sequence). The V end was cut by 7 bases, the J end by 3 bases, with 13 bases between. This CDR3 is built from 14 residues. CDR3 sequence (DNA): TGTGCCAGCACGGGGGAACCACTCTACAATGAGCAGTTCTTC. Its translation: CASTGEPLYNEQFF.

The chain carries TRBV7-6 and TRBJ2-5, with 12 bases fitting TRBD2. CDR3 size: 18 residues. J was trimmed by 1 base and V by 2 bases; bases with no gene match: 8. Germline CDR1 reads SGHVS; CDR2 reads FNYEAQ. The CDR3 DNA reads as TGTGCCAGCAGCTTATACCCGGGACTAGCGGGTACCCAAGAGACCCAGTACTTC. It codes for CASSLYPGLAGTQETQYF.

The chain recombines TRBV3-1 with TRBJ2-2; 7 bases line up with TRBD2. V shed 2 bases and J 9 bases; nucleotides not matched to a gene: 6. The germline gives CDR1 LGHDT, CDR2 YNNKEL (reference sequence). This CDR3 spans 14 amino acids. CDR3 nucleotide sequence: TGTGCCAGCAGCCAATCGGGAGGCCACCGGGAGCTGTTTTTT. As protein: CASSQSGGHRELFF. Combining the CDR3 with reference TRBV3-1 and TRBJ2-2 gives the whole variable domain DTAVSQTPKYLVTQMGNDKSIKCEQNLGHDTMYWYKQDSKKFLKIMFSYNNKELIINETVPNRFSPKSPDKAHLNLHINSLELGDSAVYFCASSQSGGHRELFFGEGSRLTVL.

The chain couples TRBV5-4 to TRBJ1-4, with no clear D. V was clipped by 2 bases and J by 0 bases, with 5 bases between them. The CDR3 contains 14 residues. Germline V CDR1 and CDR2: SGHNT, YYREEE (reference sequence). The CDR3 protein is CASSFIATNEKLFF. The CDR3 DNA sequence: TGTGCCAGCAGCTTCATTGCAACTAATGAAAAACTGTTTTTT.

This clonotype was observed many times. The chain carries TRBV7-9 and TRBJ1-2, with D perhaps TRBD1 (6 bases). V was pared by 2 bases and J by 6 bases, with 13 bases between. Germline V lookup: CDR1 SEHNR, CDR2 FQNEAQ (reference sequence). The CDR3 has 14 residues. The CDR3 DNA sequence: TGTGCCAGCAGCTTAATCGACGGACAGAATGGCTACACCTTC. Translated, it gives CASSLIDGQNGYTF.

The chain combines TRBV28 with TRBJ1-1; 9 nucleotides agree with TRBD1. The CDR3 extends over 12 amino acids. V trimming: 7 bases; J trimming: 11 bases; junction bases outside the gene matches: 8. Germline values: CDR1 MDHEN, CDR2 SYDVKM. For the CDR3, the DNA is TGTGCCAGCACCTTATGGACAGGGGAGGCTTTCTTT. The encoded protein is CASTLWTGEAFF.

Many counts were recorded for this clonotype. The CDR3 DNA reads TGTGCCAGCTCGCGCACTATTCAAGAGACCCAGTACTTC. It encodes CASSRTIQETQYF. The rearrangement uses TRBV11-3 and TRBJ2-5; no reliable D call. Per germline, CDR1 SGHNT and CDR2 YENEEA. This CDR3 region has 13 residues. V lost 8 bases and J 2 bases, leaving 12 bases between the germline ends.

This clonotype was picked up many times. The chain has TRBV5-1 and TRBJ2-1; D might be TRBD2 (5 bases). There are 15 residues in the CDR3. V was trimmed by 0 bases and J by 0 bases, leaving 7 bases between them. Germline CDR1 SGHRS, CDR2 YFSETQ. CDR3 sequence (DNA): TGCGCCAGCAGCTTGGGCGGGTACTCCTACAATGAGCAGTTCTTC. Translating it yields CASSLGGYSYNEQFF.

The chain recombines TRBV4-2 with TRBJ2-3, with 8 bases matching TRBD2. Losses at the gene ends were 0 bases for V and 6 bases for J; bases not matched to a gene: 5. CDR1 and CDR2 (germline): LGHNA, YNFKEQ. The CDR3 loop spans 15 amino acids. CDR3 nucleotide sequence: TGTGCCAGCAGCCAAGAGCCAGCGGGGGAGGATACGCAGTATTTT. Translated: CASSQEPAGEDTQYF.

The chain couples TRBV4-1 to TRBJ2-1, with D perhaps matching TRBD2 (5 bases). The V gene lost 6 bases and the J gene lost 0 bases, with 24 bases spanning the gap. CDR1 MGHRA and CDR2 YSYEKL come from the germline V gene. There are 19 residues in the CDR3. For the CDR3, the DNA is TGCGCCAGCAGTCGCGCTCCATCTTATACGGGAAGCTCCTACAATGAGCAGTTCTTC. Its protein is CASSRAPSYTGSSYNEQFF.

The chain couples TRBV4-1 to TRBJ2-5, with 7 bases identical to TRBD2. V shed 1 base, J shed 4 bases, and the junction held 3 bases outside the gene matches. The CDR3 runs to 14 residues. The germline CDR1 and CDR2 sequences are MGHRA and YSYEKL. This chain's CDR3 is CASSQGPSGETQYF. The DNA of the CDR3 is TGCGCCAGCAGCCAAGGGCCTAGCGGAGAGACCCAGTACTTC.

Only a few counts were recorded for this clonotype. The chain combines TRBV5-1 with TRBJ2-5, with 9 bases fitting TRBD2. Trimming removed 7 bases from V and 2 bases from J; junction bases left unmatched: 3. The CDR3 totals 13 residues. The germline V gene has CDR1 SGHRS and CDR2 YFSETQ. The CDR3 bases are TGCGCCAGCGCGGGGGGGCCTCAAGAGACCCAGTACTTC. Its translation is CASAGGPQETQYF.

This clonotype has just a few counts. The V call is TRBV2, the J call TRBJ2-5; 8 bases fit TRBD1. J gave up 5 bases and V 6 bases, and 8 bases lay outside the gene matches. The CDR3 is 14 amino acids. CDR1 is SNHLY and CDR2 is FYNNEI in the germline V gene. CDR3 bases: TGTGCCAGCAGGGTGGACAGGGCGGTCGAGACCCAGTACTTC. It is translated as CASRVDRAVETQYF.

This clonotype was seen many times. This sequence joins TRBV29-1 and TRBJ1-2, with no clear D. Germline V lookup: CDR1 SQVTM, CDR2 ANQGSEA. CDR3 length: 11 residues. V dropped 3 bases and J dropped 6 bases, with 8 bases sitting between them. In nucleotides, the CDR3 is TGCAGCGTTGACTTGATAGATGGCTACACCTTC. It encodes CSVDLIDGYTF.

This clonotype was seen at least ten times. The gene calls are TRBV2 and TRBJ1-1; D is uncertain. Trimming removed 7 bases at V and 7 bases at J, with 13 bases between. Germline assignment: CDR1 SNHLY and CDR2 FYNNEI. The length of the CDR3 is 12 residues. The CDR3, as DNA: TGTGCCAGCAACCATGGGTTTTATGAAGCTTTCTTT. It encodes CASNHGFYEAFF.

This clonotype was seen only a few times. The J gene is TRBJ2-1, the V gene TRBV11-3, with unresolved D. V was clipped by 5 bases and J by 2 bases, with 13 bases between them. The CDR3 spans 15 residues. Germline lookup yields CDR1 SGHNT and CDR2 YENEEA. The CDR3 region has the DNA TGTGCCAGCAGCCCCACCGCAGCCCCCTACAATGAGCAGTTCTTC. It specifies CASSPTAAPYNEQFF. The full variable domain, with the rest looked up from reference TRBV11-3 and TRBJ2-1, is EAGVVQSPRYKIIEKKQPVAFWCNPISGHNTLYWYLQNLGQGPELLIRYENEEAVDDSQLPKDRFSAERLKGVDSTLKIQPAELGDSAVYLCASSPTAAPYNEQFFGPGTRLTVL.

Many counts were recorded for this clonotype. J is TRBJ1-3 and V is TRBV12-3 or TRBV12-4; D remains ambiguous. This CDR3 spans 14 amino acids. Trimming removed 7 bases from V and 3 bases from J, with 13 bases in between. The CDR3 bases are TGTGCCAGCAATCCGACGTCTATTGGAAACACCATATATTTT. As protein: CASNPTSIGNTIYF.

The chain employs TRBV18 and TRBJ2-6; maybe TRBD1 (6 bases). V shed 2 bases and J shed 0 bases, with 11 bases lying between them. The CDR3 has 17 amino acids. Germline CDR1 is KGHSH and CDR2 is LQKENI. The CDR3 DNA sequence: TGTGCCAGCTCACCAACAGGGTACCACTCTGGGGCCAACGTCCTGACTTTC. It specifies CASSPTGYHSGANVLTF.

This clonotype was seen more than once but under ten times. The chain combines TRBV11-2 with TRBJ2-1; a possible D gene is TRBD2 (6 bases). Trimming took 5 bases from V and 8 from J, leaving 19 bases between them. CDR3 length: 15 residues. Germline lookup yields CDR1 SGHAT and CDR2 FQNNGV. In DNA, the CDR3 is TGTGCCAGCAGCCCCGGGGGTCTACGGGCCGATGAGCAGTTCTTC. Protein product: CASSPGGLRADEQFF.

The chain uses TRBV18 and TRBJ1-5; 7 positions match TRBD1. The CDR3 contains 15 residues. Trimming took 3 bases from V and 4 from J; bases not matched to a gene: 6. Germline CDR1 is KGHSH and CDR2 is LQKENI. CDR3 in amino acids: CASSPGQDLNQPQHF. Here the CDR3 DNA reads TGTGCCAGCTCACCCGGACAGGACTTAAATCAGCCCCAGCATTTT.

This clonotype turned up a few times. This chain connects TRBV10-3 to TRBJ1-1, with a possible D match to TRBD1 (6 bases). Looked up from germline, CDR1 is ENHRY and CDR2 is SYGVKD. This CDR3 spans 15 amino acids. V was shortened by 6 bases and J by 0 bases, with 14 bases between the two germline ends. Here the CDR3 reads CAIRWGDNMNTEAFF. The CDR3 DNA reads TGTGCCATCAGATGGGGGGACAACATGAACACTGAAGCTTTCTTT.

This chain links TRBV7-2 with TRBJ2-1; 8 bases match TRBD1. Germline trimming cut 6 bases from V and 2 bases from J; bases unmatched to any gene: 12. The CDR3 is 17 amino acids. Germline assignment: CDR1 SGHTA and CDR2 FQGNSA. The CDR3 protein is CASSLLQGDAAYNEQFF. DNA of the CDR3: TGTGCCAGCAGTTTACTACAGGGGGACGCTGCCTACAATGAGCAGTTCTTC. The full variable domain, its missing parts supplied by reference TRBV7-2 and TRBJ2-1, is GAGVSQSPSNKVTEKGKDVELRCDPISGHTALYWYRQSLGQGLEFLIYFQGNSAPDKSGLPSDRFSAERTGGSVSTLTIQRTQQEDSAVYLCASSLLQGDAAYNEQFFGPGTRLTVL.

This clonotype was detected many times. This sequence joins TRBV12-3 or TRBV12-4 and TRBJ2-7; possible D gene TRBD2, 5 bases. The V gene lost 6 bases and the J gene lost 4 bases, with 10 bases spanning the gap. This CDR3 is built from 12 residues. The CDR3, as DNA: TGTGCCAGCAGCTTGCCGGGGTACGAGCAGTACTTC. Its protein product is CASSLPGYEQYF.

This clonotype was found a few times. The V gene is TRBV4-2, the J gene TRBJ2-6; D possibly corresponds to TRBD1 (6 bases). This CDR3 comprises 18 residues. The V end lost 0 bases, the J end lost 0 bases, and 12 bases lay between the germline ends. The germline gives CDR1 LGHNA, CDR2 YNFKEQ. CDR3 bases: TGTGCCAGCAGCCAAGATACCCAGGGGAGCTCTGGGGCCAACGTCCTGACTTTC. Translated, it gives CASSQDTQGSSGANVLTF.